The 27 T cell receptor beta chains below all came from one sample that was sequenced in a study of blood T cells in healthy people across ages. Through a sample-barcoded 5' primer and a J-beta primer mix, a second PCR was run for roughly 7 to 12 cycles. TCRdb re-called the 5' RACE reads with MiXCR, one entry per CDR3 protein. This sample has around 1.5 million distinct CDR3 sequences, with approximately 59% found just once. Sequencing was done on a sample of blood. These receptors originate from a young man in good health.

This clonotype was detected only a few times. V and J are TRBV7-2 and TRBJ2-7, with D perhaps matching TRBD1 or TRBD2 (6 bases each). The V and J ends lost 0 bases and 4 bases respectively, with 13 bases between them. CDR3 length: 15 residues. Germline V gene data show CDR1 as SGHTA and CDR2 as FQGNSA. For the CDR3, the DNA is TGTGCCAGCAGCTTAGCGGGGGGACAAGCATACGAGCAGTACTTC. Translation: CASSLAGGQAYEQYF.

In its sample, this clonotype was seen once. The chain has TRBV5-6 and TRBJ2-4; weak D call: TRBD1 (6 bases). Germline V CDR1 and CDR2: SGHDT, YYEEEE. This CDR3 contains 14 residues. Trimming cost V 2 bases and J 6 bases, with 12 bases left between them. Written as DNA, the CDR3 is TGTGCCAGCAGCTTTACAGGGTTGGGAAACATTCAGTACTTC. As protein: CASSFTGLGNIQYF.

This chain links TRBV27 with TRBJ1-2; D possibly corresponds to TRBD1 (5 bases). There are 15 residues in the CDR3. V lost 4 bases and J lost 1, with 13 bases in between. Germline V gene sequence: CDR1 MNHEY, CDR2 SMNVEV (reference sequence). In DNA, the CDR3 is TGTGCCAGCAGTTCCGGAGACAGCCTTAACTATGGCTACACCTTC. This sequence encodes CASSSGDSLNYGYTF.

The V call is TRBV20-1, the J call TRBJ1-5; D is unresolved. The CDR3 extends over 15 amino acids. Trimming removed 2 bases at V and 2 bases at J, with 13 bases between. CDR1 and CDR2 (germline): DFQATT, SNEGSKA (reference sequence). The CDR3 loop reads CSARRPELGNQPQHF. As DNA, the CDR3 is TGCAGTGCTAGAAGGCCGGAATTGGGCAATCAGCCCCAGCATTTT.

In its sample, this clonotype was seen once. The chain recombines TRBV6-6 with TRBJ1-4, with D unclear. This CDR3 has 13 amino acids. V lost 0 bases, J lost 8 bases, and 7 bases lay in between. The germline CDR1 and CDR2 sequences are MNHNY and SVGAGI (reference sequence). In nucleotides, the CDR3 is TGTGCCAGCAGTTACTCAGAAAGGGAAAAACTGTTTTTT. Amino acids: CASSYSEREKLFF.

This chain uses TRBV7-8 with TRBJ2-3; D possibly matches TRBD1 or TRBD2 (5 bases each). The V and J ends lost 5 bases and 1 base respectively, with 7 bases between them. The germline V gene has CDR1 SGHVS and CDR2 FQNEAQ. The CDR3 sequence is 13 residues long. Written as DNA, the CDR3 is TGTGCCAGCAGCGAGGGACGCACAGATACGCAGTATTTT. The encoded protein is CASSEGRTDTQYF. Supplemented by reference TRBV7-8 and TRBJ2-3, the full variable domain reads GAGVSQSPRYKVAKRGQDVALRCDPISGHVSLFWYQQALGQGPEFLTYFQNEAQLDKSGLPSDRFFAERPEGSVSTLKIQRTQQEDSAVYLCASSEGRTDTQYFGPGTRLTVL.

V is TRBV11-2 and J is TRBJ2-5, with 8 nucleotides matching TRBD1. The J call may be faulty, since TRBJ2-4 better matches the DNA end. In germline, CDR1 is SGHAT, CDR2 FQNNGV. The CDR3 runs to 17 residues. CDR3 amino acids: CASSHLFRQGRKNIQYF. The CDR3 DNA sequence: TGTGCCAGCAGCCACCTTTTTCGACAGGGGAGGAAAAACATTCAGTACTTC.

The chain couples TRBV6-1 to TRBJ2-7; D may be TRBD1 (6 bases). CDR1 and CDR2 from the germline V gene are MNHNS and SASEGT. CDR3 length: 17 amino acids. V dropped 4 bases and J dropped 2 bases, with 21 bases sitting between them. The CDR3 sequence is CASSVISQGLVAYEQYF. The CDR3 DNA reads as TGTGCCAGCAGTGTAATCTCTCAGGGGCTGGTGGCCTACGAGCAGTACTTC.

Only a few counts were recorded for this clonotype. The chain recombines TRBV6-5 with TRBJ1-6; tentatively, D is TRBD1 (6 bases). Germline-derived CDR1 and CDR2 are MNHEY and SVGAGI. V lost 2 bases, J lost 5 bases, and 13 bases lay in between. This CDR3 contains 16 residues. The CDR3 region is CASSYRTVIDNSPLHF. The CDR3 DNA reads TGTGCCAGCAGTTACAGGACAGTAATTGATAATTCACCCCTCCACTTT.

The CDR3 here is CASSYSKGQGLYGYTF. The CDR3 DNA reads as TGTGCCAGCAGTTACTCGAAAGGGCAGGGCCTCTATGGCTACACCTTC. The chain combines TRBV6-6 with TRBJ1-2; tentatively, D is TRBD1 (5 bases). V lost 0 bases and J 4 bases, leaving 15 bases between the germline ends. The CDR3 contains 16 residues. The germline gives CDR1 MNHNY, CDR2 SVGAGI (reference sequence).

There are a few counts of this clonotype. This chain connects TRBV28 to TRBJ2-7, with D possibly TRBD1 on 5 matching bases. The germline V and J ends were trimmed by 3 bases and 1 base, with 19 bases remaining between them. Germline values: CDR1 MDHEN, CDR2 SYDVKM. The CDR3 runs to 17 residues. DNA for the CDR3: TGTGCCAGCAGTTTGCCGGCACAGGCCAAGGGATCCTACGAGCAGTACTTC. This gives the protein CASSLPAQAKGSYEQYF. Variable domain in full (rest from reference TRBV28 and TRBJ2-7): DVKVTQSSRYLVKRTGEKVFLECVQDMDHENMFWYRQDPGLGLRLIYFSYDVKMKEKGDIPEGYSVSREKKERFSLILESASTNQTSMYLCASSLPAQAKGSYEQYFGPGTRLTVT.

The chain joins TRBV27 to TRBJ1-6; no clear D gene. Trimming cost V 8 bases and J 11 bases, with 13 bases left between them. This CDR3 contains 12 residues. Looked up from germline, CDR1 is MNHEY and CDR2 is SMNVEV (reference sequence). CDR3 in DNA: TGTGCCAGCCGAGCACTACGGACACCCCTCCACTTT. It codes for CASRALRTPLHF.

This clonotype occurred a few times. A much bigger clone sits one base away, suggesting this may be a read error. The gene calls are TRBV20-1 and TRBJ1-2; D gene uncertain. The germline CDR1 and CDR2 sequences are DFQATT and SNEGSKA (reference sequence). V lost 8 bases, J lost 3 bases, and 13 bases lay in between. CDR3 length: 12 amino acids. This chain's CDR3 is CSLRVSDYGYTF. CDR3 nucleotide sequence: TGCAGTCTTCGCGTTTCGGACTATGGCTACACCTTC.

On this clonotype itself: A read error may produce the germline difference seen at one junction end. The chain carries TRBV18 and TRBJ2-5; D is unresolved. Looked up from germline, CDR1 is KGHSH and CDR2 is LQKENI. CDR3 length: 14 amino acids. CDR3 sequence: CASSSSGPQETRYF. DNA of the CDR3: TGTGCCAGCTCATCGTCGGGCCCCCAAGAGACCCGGTACTTC.

The V call is TRBV29-1, the J call TRBJ2-3; 10 bases line up with TRBD2. The germline V gene encodes CDR1 SQVTM and CDR2 ANQGSEA. V lost 5 bases to trimming and J lost 0 bases; unmatched junction nucleotides: 2. CDR3 size: 14 residues. This CDR3 is CSVPTSGSTDTQYF. In nucleotides, the CDR3 is TGCAGCGTTCCGACTAGCGGGAGCACAGATACGCAGTATTTT.

CDR3 loop: CAGAGQVSGELFF. The CDR3 DNA reads TGTGCCGGGGCCGGACAGGTTTCCGGGGAGCTGTTTTTT. This chain links TRBV7-9 with TRBJ2-2; 7 positions agree with TRBD1. The trim removed 11 bases at V and 6 bases at J, leaving 9 bases unmatched. Germline assignment: CDR1 SEHNR and CDR2 FQNEAQ (reference sequence). CDR3 size: 13 residues.

This clonotype was picked up a small number of times. The V gene is TRBV4-2, the J gene TRBJ2-7; the match to TRBD1 covers 7 bases. Germline-derived CDR1 and CDR2 are LGHNA and YNFKEQ. The CDR3 loop spans 15 amino acids. J gave up 0 bases and V 0 bases, and 2 bases lay outside the gene matches. The CDR3 protein is CASSQERDSSYEQYF. In DNA, the CDR3 is TGTGCCAGCAGCCAAGAGAGGGACAGCTCCTACGAGCAGTACTTC.

The count of this clonotype is one. This chain uses TRBV21-1 with TRBJ1-2; the table's D call, TRBD1, was not checked against the DNA. TRBV21-1 is listed as a pseudogene. CDR3 length: 17 residues. CDR3: CASSKEDTASGNYGYTF. CDR3 coding DNA: TGTGCCAGCAGCAAAGAGGACACCGCCTCGGGGAACTATGGCTACACCTTC.

This clonotype was found a few times. In nucleotides, the CDR3 is TGTGCCGTGGCCCGGGACGCCTCTAACTATGGCTACACCTTC. This codes for CAVARDASNYGYTF. The rearrangement links TRBV10-3 to TRBJ1-2, with D possibly matching TRBD1 (5 bases). The germline V gene encodes CDR1 ENHRY and CDR2 SYGVKD. V was pared by 11 bases and J by 0 bases, with 16 bases between. This CDR3 is 14 amino acids long.

CDR3 coding DNA: TGCAGCGTTCAAACGGAACAGAACTATGGCTACACCTTC. Translated: CSVQTEQNYGYTF. The V call is TRBV29-1, the J call TRBJ1-2; D is undetermined. This CDR3 contains 13 residues. Germline V gene sequence: CDR1 SQVTM, CDR2 ANQGSEA. Trimming removed 5 bases from V and 2 bases from J, with 12 bases in between.

This clonotype was observed a handful of times. The CDR3 sequence is CASSLEGYGETQYF. The CDR3 nucleotides are TGTGCCAGCAGCTTAGAAGGGTACGGTGAGACCCAGTACTTC. This sequence joins TRBV7-2 and TRBJ2-5, with D uncertain. Trimming removed 1 base at V and 5 bases at J, with 11 bases between. Germline V CDR1 and CDR2: SGHTA, FQGNSA. CDR3 size: 14 residues.

CDR3 coding DNA: TGTGCCAGCAGCCTTTTAGTCGAAGGACACAATGAGCAGTTCTTC. The encoded protein is CASSLLVEGHNEQFF. The V and J genes are TRBV4-2 and TRBJ2-1; D is unclear. The V gene's germline CDR1 is LGHNA and CDR2 YNFKEQ. The CDR3 loop spans 15 amino acids. V lost 4 bases and J lost 5, with 15 bases in between.

This clonotype was counted only a few times. J is TRBJ2-4 and V is TRBV27; TRBD1 matches at 7 bases. CDR1 is MNHEY, CDR2 SMNVEV, per germline (reference sequence). V was pared by 2 bases and J by 0 bases, with 7 bases of the junction left unmatched. This CDR3 is 17 amino acids long. CDR3 protein: CASSLTGVEVAKNIQYF. In nucleotides, the CDR3 is TGTGCCAGCAGTTTAACAGGGGTTGAGGTAGCCAAAAACATTCAGTACTTC.

This rearrangement joins TRBV20-1 to TRBJ2-3; 11 bases are a match to TRBD1. CDR3 length: 13 amino acids. In germline, CDR1 is DFQATT, CDR2 SNEGSKA (reference sequence). The junction had 3 bases not matched to a gene; V was cut back by 6 bases and J by 4 bases. The CDR3 spells CSARDRGADTQYF. DNA for the CDR3: TGCAGTGCCCGGGACAGGGGGGCAGATACGCAGTATTTT.

The chain recombines TRBV7-2 with TRBJ1-1; D perhaps matches TRBD1 (6 bases). The germline V gene encodes CDR1 SGHTA and CDR2 FQGNSA. V was pared by 5 bases and J by 1 base, with 14 bases between. The CDR3 runs 15 residues. The DNA of the CDR3 is TGTGCCAGCAGCCTGATACCGGGACAGAACACTGAAGCTTTCTTT. This translates into CASSLIPGQNTEAFF.

The rearrangement joins TRBV6-1 to TRBJ2-3; TRBD2 matches at 9 bases. V lost 9 bases and J lost 2; bases outside the gene matches: 15. The germline gives CDR1 MNHNS, CDR2 SASEGT. The CDR3 runs to 17 residues. The CDR3 sequence is CASSLSLLAGPTDTQYF. The CDR3 DNA sequence: TGTGCCAGTTCGTTATCCCTCCTAGCGGGACCCACAGATACGCAGTATTTT.

This clonotype was observed a handful of times. The J gene is TRBJ2-5, the V gene TRBV3-1; possibly TRBD2 for D (6 bases). The CDR3 is 15 amino acids. CDR1 LGHDT and CDR2 YNNKEL come from the germline V gene (reference sequence). Trimming took off 4 bases at V and 0 bases at J, with 12 bases between the two ends. The DNA of the CDR3 is TGTGCCAGCAGCCCCGAAGCGGGTCACCAAGAGACCCAGTACTTC. Its protein product is CASSPEAGHQETQYF.